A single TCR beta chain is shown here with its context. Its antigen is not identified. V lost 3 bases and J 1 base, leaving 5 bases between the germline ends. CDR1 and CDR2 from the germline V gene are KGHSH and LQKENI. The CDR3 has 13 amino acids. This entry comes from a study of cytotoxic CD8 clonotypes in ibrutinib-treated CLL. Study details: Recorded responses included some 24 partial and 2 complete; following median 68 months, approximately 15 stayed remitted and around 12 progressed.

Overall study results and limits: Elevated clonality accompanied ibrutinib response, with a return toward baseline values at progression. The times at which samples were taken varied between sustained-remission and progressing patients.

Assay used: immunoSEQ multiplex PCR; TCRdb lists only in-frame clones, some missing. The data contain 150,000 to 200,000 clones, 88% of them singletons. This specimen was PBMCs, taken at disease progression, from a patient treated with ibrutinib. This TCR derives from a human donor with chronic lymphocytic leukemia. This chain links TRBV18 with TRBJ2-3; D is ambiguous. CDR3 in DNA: TGTGCCAGCTCACCGGCGGGCACAGATACGCAGTATTTT. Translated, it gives CASSPAGTDTQYF.